Following are 32 T cell receptor beta chains from one sample sequenced in a study of cytomegalovirus exposure and HLA in healthy donors. The PCR contained 60 Vbeta and 13 Jbeta primers. Libraries were prepared by immunoSEQ multiplex PCR; TCRdb keeps only in-frame clonotypes and omits some of them. Of just under 70,000 clones listed, roughly four fifths are singletons. Material for sequencing was PBMCs. These receptors were collected from a human donor in good health.

The chain recombines TRBV6-6 with TRBJ1-4; tentative D call: TRBD1 (5 bases). Per germline, CDR1 MNHNY and CDR2 SVGAGI (reference sequence). V lost 2 bases and J 1 base, leaving 5 bases between the germline ends. The CDR3 consists of 14 residues. The CDR3 DNA follows: TGTGCCAGCAGTTACCAGGGAACTAATGAAAAACTGTTTTTT. It translates to CASSYQGTNEKLFF.

The chain couples TRBV7-3 to TRBJ2-5, with D possibly matching TRBD2 (7 bases). The CDR3 consists of 15 residues. Germline V lookup: CDR1 SGHTA, CDR2 FQGTGA. V gave up 1 base and J gave up 1 base, with 10 bases separating them. For the CDR3, the DNA is TGTGCCAGCAGCTTAATGGCGGGGGCCCAAGAGACCCAGTACTTC. Translated, it gives CASSLMAGAQETQYF.

The V call is TRBV5-1, the J call TRBJ1-1; TRBD1 aligns across 8 bases. Trimming at V came to 2 bases and at J to 1 base, leaving 7 bases not matched to a gene. CDR1 and CDR2 (germline): SGHRS, YFSETQ. The CDR3 contains 16 residues. The CDR3 nucleotides are TGCGCCAGCAGCTTAAGGGGCGACAGGGGGAACACTGAAGCTTTCTTT. Its protein product is CASSLRGDRGNTEAFF.

The rearrangement joins TRBV5-6 to TRBJ2-3; perhaps TRBD2 as D (7 bases). Germline lookup yields CDR1 SGHDT and CDR2 YYEEEE. V was trimmed by 2 bases and J by 6 bases, leaving 13 bases between them. This CDR3 spans 14 amino acids. CDR3 loop: CASSFRGGADTQYF. The CDR3 DNA reads as TGTGCCAGCAGCTTTCGCGGGGGCGCCGATACGCAGTATTTT.

V and J are TRBV18 and TRBJ1-5; D is possibly TRBD1 (5 bases). The CDR3 covers 16 residues. In germline, CDR1 is KGHSH, CDR2 LQKENI. V gave up 5 bases and J gave up 1 base, with 15 bases separating them. For the CDR3, the DNA is TGTGCCAGCTCAGACTCTTCGACAGTGAGCAATCAGCCCCAGCATTTT. Amino acid sequence: CASSDSSTVSNQPQHF.

The rearrangement uses TRBV6-6 and TRBJ2-3, with unresolved D. Per germline, CDR1 MNHNY and CDR2 SVGAGI (reference sequence). CDR3 length: 15 residues. Trimming took 7 bases from V and 0 from J, leaving 14 bases between them. CDR3 loop: CASTVAAVSTDTQYF. The CDR3 nucleotides are TGTGCCAGCACCGTAGCAGCAGTCAGCACAGATACGCAGTATTTT.

The chain carries TRBV5-1 and TRBJ2-5; D unclear. Trimming stripped 5 bases from V and 4 bases from J, with 6 bases between. The CDR3 covers 11 residues. Germline V gives CDR1 SGHRS, CDR2 YFSETQ. CDR3 protein: CASREIETQYF. The DNA for the CDR3 is TGCGCCAGCAGGGAGATAGAGACCCAGTACTTC.

The rearrangement joins TRBV6-6 to TRBJ2-7, with TRBD2 identical over 8 bases. CDR3 size: 16 residues. With V trimmed by 7 bases and J by 3 bases, 14 bases remained unmatched. Looked up from germline, CDR1 is MNHNY and CDR2 is SVGAGI (reference sequence). CDR3 protein: CASTIGGGAGRYEQYF. The DNA for the CDR3 is TGTGCCAGCACCATCGGGGGGGGAGCGGGGCGCTACGAGCAGTACTTC.

This chain uses TRBV6-6 with TRBJ2-7, with D possibly matching TRBD1 (5 bases). Trimming stripped 4 bases from V and 2 bases from J, with 18 bases between. Germline CDR1 MNHNY, CDR2 SVGAGI (reference sequence). This CDR3 comprises 16 residues. The CDR3 region is CASSSPGWAGTYEQYF. The CDR3 DNA reads as TGTGCCAGCAGTTCCCCCGGATGGGCAGGGACCTACGAGCAGTACTTC.

This clone has just a few counts. The likely explanation is a read error, given a far larger clone one base away. V and J are TRBV5-1 and TRBJ1-3; D gene ambiguous. Between the trimmed V and J ends, which lost 2 bases and 0 bases, there was a span of 3 bases. Germline V gene sequence: CDR1 SGHRS, CDR2 YFSETQ. The CDR3 is 13 amino acids. DNA of the CDR3: TGCGCCAGCAGCTTTATCTCTGGAAACACCATATATTTT. Translation gives CASSFISGNTIYF.

There are a few counts of this clone. The V and J genes are TRBV28 and TRBJ2-2; a possible D gene is TRBD1 (5 bases). This CDR3 is built from 14 residues. CDR1 is MDHEN and CDR2 is SYDVKM in the germline V gene. V was trimmed by 7 bases and J by 6 bases, leaving 15 bases between them. In DNA form, the CDR3 reads TGTGCCAGCATAGCAGGGTGGCCGGCCGGGGAGCTGTTTTTT. It is translated as CASIAGWPAGELFF.

The chain is built from TRBV7-3 and TRBJ2-7, with 9 bases aligning to TRBD2. V was pared by 5 bases and J by 5 bases, with 10 bases of the junction left unmatched. CDR3 size: 15 residues. From germline, CDR1 is SGHTA and CDR2 FQGTGA. In DNA form, the CDR3 reads TGTGCCAGCAGCAAACCCCCAGCGGGGGGAAACGAGCAGTACTTC. It encodes CASSKPPAGGNEQYF. Full variable domain (missing parts from reference TRBV7-3 and TRBJ2-7): GAGVSQTPSNKVTEKGKYVELRCDPISGHTALYWYRQSLGQGPEFLIYFQGTGAADDSGLPNDRFFAVRPEGSVSTLKIQRTERGDSAVYLCASSKPPAGGNEQYFGPGTRLTVT.

V and J are TRBV5-1 and TRBJ2-5, with 13 bases identical to TRBD2. The CDR3 spans 16 residues. CDR1 and CDR2 from the germline V gene are SGHRS and YFSETQ. V trimming: 4 bases; J trimming: 1 base; junction bases outside the gene matches: 4. The CDR3 DNA is TGCGCCAGCAGCCAAACTAGCGGGGGGGCCCAAGAGACCCAGTACTTC. Translated, it gives CASSQTSGGAQETQYF.

The sample holds one count of this clone. The V call is TRBV7-9, the J call TRBJ2-5, with D perhaps matching TRBD2 (6 bases). This CDR3 comprises 14 residues. Per germline, CDR1 SEHNR and CDR2 FQNEAQ (reference sequence). V was clipped by 5 bases and J by 4 bases, with 14 bases between them. The CDR3 DNA reads TGTGCCAGCAGCCCTACGGGGGTGGGAGAGACCCAGTACTTC. Amino acid sequence: CASSPTGVGETQYF. The whole variable domain, filled in from reference TRBV7-9 and TRBJ2-5, reads DTGVSQNPRHKITKRGQNVTFRCDPISEHNRLYWYRQTLGQGPEFLTYFQNEAQLEKSRLLSDRFSAERPKGSFSTLEIQRTEQGDSAMYLCASSPTGVGETQYFGPGTRLLVL.

This clone appeared once. V is TRBV27 and J is TRBJ1-4; TRBD1 might be the D (6 bases). CDR1 is MNHEY and CDR2 is SMNVEV in the germline V gene (reference sequence). With 1 base removed from V and 4 bases from J, the gap between germline ends came to 19 bases. There are 18 residues in the CDR3. CDR3 in DNA: TGTGCCAGCAGTTTATGGGGCACCGTGGACAGACGTAATGAAAAACTGTTTTTT. Protein sequence: CASSLWGTVDRRNEKLFF.

This chain links TRBV19 with TRBJ2-1, with 7 bases identical to TRBD2. The CDR3 totals 13 residues. V lost 2 bases, J lost 7 bases, and 2 bases stayed unmatched. Germline-derived CDR1 and CDR2 are LNHDA and SQIVND (reference sequence). CDR3 sequence reads: CASSINSGNEQFF. In DNA, the CDR3 is TGTGCCAGTAGTATAAATAGCGGGAATGAGCAGTTCTTC.

Of note for this clone: Germline is not matched at one junction end, which may reflect a read error. The rearrangement links TRBV7-7 to TRBJ2-7, with D tentatively TRBD1 (6 bases). CDR1 is SSHAT, CDR2 FNYEAQ, per germline (reference sequence). This CDR3 has 14 amino acids. The CDR3 is CASSEAPGAYEQYF. DNA of the CDR3: TGTGCTAGCAGCGAAGCGCCAGGGGCCTACGAGCAGTACTTC.

The chain carries TRBV18 and TRBJ2-7; D is possibly TRBD1 (6 bases). The germline V gene encodes CDR1 KGHSH and CDR2 LQKENI. The CDR3 contains 14 residues. The ends were cut back, 4 bases at V and 2 bases at J, with 12 bases in the middle. CDR3 region: CASSLGAGAYEQYF. The DNA of the CDR3 is TGTGCCAGCTCACTAGGGGCAGGGGCCTACGAGCAGTACTTC.

V is TRBV7-3 and J is TRBJ2-5; possible D gene TRBD1, 5 bases. The V gene lost 4 bases and the J gene lost 5 bases, with 5 bases spanning the gap. Germline V gene data show CDR1 as SGHTA and CDR2 as FQGTGA. This CDR3 has 11 residues. CDR3 DNA: TGTGCCAGCAGCTCAGGGGAGACCCAGTACTTC. Translated: CASSSGETQYF.

This sequence joins TRBV2 and TRBJ1-1, with D unresolved. This CDR3 region has 14 residues. With 6 bases removed from V and 1 base from J, the gap between germline ends came to 12 bases. CDR1 and CDR2 from the germline V gene are SNHLY and FYNNEI. CDR3 DNA sequence: TGTGCCAGCAGCATGCGGAACCAGAACACTGAAGCTTTCTTT. Amino acid sequence: CASSMRNQNTEAFF. The full variable domain, rest sourced from reference TRBV2 and TRBJ1-1, is EPEVTQTPSHQVTQMGQEVILRCVPISNHLYFYWYRQILGQKVEFLVSFYNNEISEKSEIFDDQFSVERPDGSNFTLKIRSTKLEDSAMYFCASSMRNQNTEAFFGQGTRLTVV.

This chain connects TRBV7-8 to TRBJ1-5; 7 nucleotides align to TRBD1. This CDR3 has 15 amino acids. CDR1 and CDR2 (germline): SGHVS, FQNEAQ. The junction had 4 bases not matched to a gene; V was cut back by 2 bases and J by 3 bases. The CDR3 here is CASSLPGTANQPQHF. In DNA form, the CDR3 reads TGTGCCAGCAGCTTACCCGGGACAGCCAATCAGCCCCAGCATTTT.

The CDR3 is CASSGWTGGTYNEQFF. DNA for the CDR3: TGTGCCAGCAGTGGTTGGACAGGGGGGACCTACAATGAGCAGTTCTTC. This chain joins TRBV25-1 and TRBJ2-1, with TRBD1 matching over 10 bases. With V trimmed by 4 bases and J by 2 bases, 5 bases remained unmatched. Per the germline V gene, CDR1 is MGHDK and CDR2 is SYGVNS. The CDR3 runs 16 residues.

This chain uses TRBV25-1 with TRBJ1-3, with D unclear. V was pared by 9 bases and J by 0 bases, with 12 bases between. The CDR3 runs to 14 residues. Germline values: CDR1 MGHDK, CDR2 SYGVNS. CDR3 nucleotides: TGTGCCAGTTCGACGGGAAACTCTGGAAACACCATATATTTT. This encodes CASSTGNSGNTIYF.

This chain uses TRBV6-5 with TRBJ2-6; D not certain. Germline V gene data show CDR1 as MNHEY and CDR2 as SVGAGI. This CDR3 has 15 amino acids. The V end lost 5 bases, the J end lost 2 bases, and 10 bases lay between the germline ends. In nucleotides, the CDR3 is TGTGCCAGCAGTGTGCGCGCGGCTGGGGCCAACGTCCTGACTTTC. Translation: CASSVRAAGANVLTF.

This clone was observed a handful of times. The V and J genes are TRBV4-1 and TRBJ2-7; D gene uncertain. From germline, CDR1 is MGHRA and CDR2 YSYEKL. V gave up 0 bases and J gave up 6 bases, with 12 bases separating them. The CDR3 extends over 14 amino acids. The CDR3 nucleotides are TGCGCCAGCAGCCAAGATCAAATTAGTTTCGAGCAGTACTTC. Its translation: CASSQDQISFEQYF.

This chain links TRBV19 with TRBJ1-5; possible D gene TRBD1, 5 bases. The CDR3 totals 13 residues. V was trimmed by 8 bases and J by 3 bases, leaving 11 bases between them. Looked up from germline, CDR1 is LNHDA and CDR2 is SQIVND (reference sequence). The CDR3: CASSREVNQPQHF. DNA of the CDR3: TGTGCCAGTTCCAGGGAGGTCAATCAGCCCCAGCATTTT.

The V and J genes are TRBV5-6 and TRBJ2-7; TRBD2 might be the D (5 bases). Trimming removed 4 bases at V and 5 bases at J, with 13 bases between. This CDR3 is built from 13 residues. The germline CDR1 and CDR2 sequences are SGHDT and YYEEEE. The CDR3 nucleotides are TGTGCCAGCAGCCGACCCTCGGAGGACGAGCAGTACTTC. As protein: CASSRPSEDEQYF.

The chain links TRBV30 to TRBJ1-5; 7 bases match TRBD1. The V gene end was trimmed by 5 bases and the J gene end by 7 bases; junction bases not matched to a gene: 8. The CDR3 spans 13 residues. Germline values: CDR1 GTSNPN, CDR2 SVGIG (reference sequence). CDR3 region: CAWGQDGMQPQHF. As DNA, the CDR3 is TGTGCCTGGGGACAGGACGGTATGCAGCCCCAGCATTTT.

V gene TRBV19 combines with J gene TRBJ1-5; D uncertain. Per germline, CDR1 LNHDA and CDR2 SQIVND (reference sequence). The CDR3 has 16 residues. Trimming pared 1 base from V and 2 bases from J, leaving 12 bases between. The CDR3 here is CASSIVNGRGNQPQHF. The CDR3 bases are TGTGCCAGTAGTATAGTAAATGGCCGGGGCAATCAGCCCCAGCATTTT. Supplemented by reference TRBV19 and TRBJ1-5, the full variable domain reads DGGITQSPKYLFRKEGQNVTLSCEQNLNHDAMYWYRQDPGQGLRLIYYSQIVNDFQKGDIAEGYSVSREKKESFPLTVTSAQKNPTAFYLCASSIVNGRGNQPQHFGDGTRLSIL.

On this clone itself: Other DNA sequences in this sample translate to the same CDR3. J is TRBJ1-6 and V is TRBV6-1, with TRBD1 matching 8 bases. Germline loops: CDR1 MNHNS, CDR2 SASEGT. This CDR3 is built from 15 residues. With 5 bases clipped from V and 7 bases from J, the junction kept 7 bases outside the gene matches. Written as DNA, the CDR3 is TGTGCCAGCAGTAGGGCAGGGGGCGCCAATTCACCCCTCCACTTT. This translates into CASSRAGGANSPLHF.

This chain connects TRBV19 to TRBJ1-1, with D tentatively TRBD1 (6 bases). V lost 2 bases and J 0 bases, leaving 16 bases between the germline ends. The CDR3 totals 17 residues. The germline gives CDR1 LNHDA, CDR2 SQIVND (reference sequence). The CDR3 reads CASSIYRGGKLNTEAFF. The CDR3 region has the DNA TGTGCCAGTAGTATATATAGGGGGGGGAAATTGAACACTGAAGCTTTCTTT. Based on the CDR3 plus reference TRBV19 and TRBJ1-1, the full variable domain is DGGITQSPKYLFRKEGQNVTLSCEQNLNHDAMYWYRQDPGQGLRLIYYSQIVNDFQKGDIAEGYSVSREKKESFPLTVTSAQKNPTAFYLCASSIYRGGKLNTEAFFGQGTRLTVV.

V usage is TRBV10-3 and J usage is TRBJ1-2, with 10 bases aligning to TRBD1. The V and J ends lost 10 bases and 4 bases, in that order; junction bases with no gene match: 12. Germline loops: CDR1 ENHRY, CDR2 SYGVKD. This CDR3 region has 15 residues. The CDR3 reads CANSPGQGSGYGYTF. The CDR3 nucleotides are TGTGCCAACTCTCCGGGACAGGGGAGTGGCTATGGCTACACCTTC.